This T cell receptor (beta chain) was documented in a study of blood T cell repertoires in COVID-19. The V segment lost 5 bases and the J segment 0 bases; nucleotides outside the gene matches: 7. Per germline, CDR1 SEHNR and CDR2 FQNEAQ (reference sequence). The CDR3 is made up of 16 amino acids. Method: immunoSEQ multiplex PCR; TCRdb's copy keeps in-frame clones and lacks some. The repertoire holds some 190,000 clones, with nearly 80% as singletons. Participants reported their clinical history, and cohort assignment relied on those reports. The TCR was taken from a man aged 60 to 69 who had been exposed to COVID-19. Sequenced: PBMCs or T cells enriched from blood (not recorded which). This chain links TRBV7-9 with TRBJ1-5; 7 bases line up with TRBD1. CDR3 sequence: CASSPPGQYSNQPQHF. The CDR3 DNA is TGTGCCAGCAGCCCGCCGGGACAGTATAGCAATCAGCCCCAGCATTTT.